This T cell receptor beta chain comes out of a study of pediatric ulcerative colitis. Background on the study: Ulcerative colitis patients had pancolitis or left-sided colitis, with confirming histology. The study's findings and limits: Two rectal clonotypes were found only in ulcerative colitis patients, all of them. Blood-rectal clonal overlap within each person was significantly higher in ulcerative colitis patients than controls.

One to two pinch biopsies were taken from the rectum during colonoscopy. Before the diagnostic colonoscopy, ulcerative colitis patients were free of immunosuppressive medication. Per germline, CDR1 KGHSH and CDR2 LQKENI. The V and J ends lost 0 bases and 3 bases respectively, with 3 bases between them. The CDR3 loop spans 13 amino acids. Clones were read by immunoSEQ multiplex PCR, and TCRdb kept only the in-frame ones, dropping some. The repertoire has 17,000 or so clones, less than 80% of them found once; the top ten carry roughly 3.1%. In regard to this clone: Its antigen is undetermined.

Specimen: gut tissue. The rearrangement links TRBV18 to TRBJ2-4, with D unclear. This clonotype originated in a girl between 5 and 17 years old with moderate ulcerative colitis. Here the CDR3 DNA reads TGTGCCAGCTCACCACCGGTCAAAAACATTCAGTACTTC. This codes for CASSPPVKNIQYF. The whole variable domain, filled in from reference TRBV18 and TRBJ2-4, reads NAGVMQNPRHLVRRRGQEARLRCSPMKGHSHVYWYRQLPEEGLKFMVYLQKENIIDESGMPKERFSAEFPKEGPSILRIQQVVRGDSAAYFCASSPPVKNIQYFGAGTRLSVL.